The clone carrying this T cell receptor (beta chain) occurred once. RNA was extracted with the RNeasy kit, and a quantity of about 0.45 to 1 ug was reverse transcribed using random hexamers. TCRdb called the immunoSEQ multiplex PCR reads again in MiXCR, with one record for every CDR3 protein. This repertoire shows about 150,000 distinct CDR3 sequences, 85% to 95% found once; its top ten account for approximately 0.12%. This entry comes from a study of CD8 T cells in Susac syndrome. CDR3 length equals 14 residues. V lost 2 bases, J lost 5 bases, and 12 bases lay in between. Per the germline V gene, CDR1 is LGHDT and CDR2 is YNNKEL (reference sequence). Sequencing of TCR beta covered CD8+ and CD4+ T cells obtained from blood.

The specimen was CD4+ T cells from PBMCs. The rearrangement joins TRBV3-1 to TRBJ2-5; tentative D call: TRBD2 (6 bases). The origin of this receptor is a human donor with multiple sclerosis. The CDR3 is CASSQIGGDETQYF. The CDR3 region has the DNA TGTGCCAGCAGCCAAATAGGAGGGGACGAGACCCAGTACTTC.